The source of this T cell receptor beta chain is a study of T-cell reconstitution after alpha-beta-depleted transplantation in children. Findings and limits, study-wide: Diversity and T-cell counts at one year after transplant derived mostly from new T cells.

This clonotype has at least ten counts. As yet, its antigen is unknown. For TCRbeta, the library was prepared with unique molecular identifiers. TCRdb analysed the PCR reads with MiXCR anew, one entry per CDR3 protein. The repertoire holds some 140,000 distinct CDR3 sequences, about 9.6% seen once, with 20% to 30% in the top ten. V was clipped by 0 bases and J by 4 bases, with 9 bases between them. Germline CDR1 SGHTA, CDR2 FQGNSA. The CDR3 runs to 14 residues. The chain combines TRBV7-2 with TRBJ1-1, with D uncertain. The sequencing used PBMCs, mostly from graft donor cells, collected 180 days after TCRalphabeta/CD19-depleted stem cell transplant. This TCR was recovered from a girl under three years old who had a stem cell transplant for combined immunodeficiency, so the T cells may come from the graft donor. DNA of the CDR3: TGTGCCAGCAGCTTAGCTCGGGCCACCACTGAAGCTTTCTTT. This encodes CASSLARATTEAFF.